Described below is a single TCR beta chain sequence and its context. Source study methods: By means of reference gene primer amplification, nucleated cell counts were estimated. Clones were sequenced by immunoSEQ multiplex PCR, and TCRdb holds only the in-frame ones, with some missing. The D gene and trimming were derived from the DNA, and the V and J assignments and clone size from that table. The data hold approximately 140,000 clones, with approximately 83% observed a single time. These data originate in a study of blood T cell repertoires in COVID-19. Study information: The cDNA or gDNA used as material had been derived from T cells, B-cell-depleted T cells, or PBMCs.

Followed longitudinally, the Seattle patients had been enrolled during active infection. V dropped 4 bases and J dropped 6 bases, with 9 bases sitting between them. The CDR3 length is 12 residues. CDR1 ENHRY and CDR2 SYGVKD come from the germline V gene. The sequenced material came from peripheral blood. This TCR was sampled from a woman in her sixties or seventies with COVID-19, enrolled during active disease. The chain recombines TRBV10-3 with TRBJ2-5, with D possibly TRBD2 on 5 matching bases. In DNA form, the CDR3 reads TGTGCCATCAGTGGGCTAGCAAAGACCCAGTACTTC. It encodes CAISGLAKTQYF.